This TCR beta chain derives from a study of shared clonotypes between healthy human individuals. TCRdb keeps only in-frame clones here, not all; method: immunoSEQ multiplex PCR. This table holds under 600,000 clones, roughly 95% found once. This clonotype was sampled from a woman under 40 in good health. The sample comprised naive CD4+ T cells sorted from blood. Subset reported: CD45RA+ positively selected.

As DNA, the CDR3 is TGTGCCAGCAGTTACTCAAAGACAGGGCGGACCGGGGAGCTGTTTTTT. Amino acid sequence: CASSYSKTGRTGELFF. The rearrangement links TRBV6-5 to TRBJ2-2, with TRBD1 matching over 7 bases. This CDR3 has 16 amino acids. Losses at the gene ends were 0 bases for V and 5 bases for J; bases not matched to a gene: 6. The germline V gene has CDR1 MNHEY and CDR2 SVGAGI.